This T cell receptor (beta chain) derives from a study of graft-versus-host responses after intestinal transplantation. Whole-study context: For approximately three years after anti-thymocyte globulin induction, all recipients took tacrolimus and steroids.

General study findings and limits: When patients had graft-donor T cell macrochimerism, their allografts held high graft-versus-host to host-versus-graft clonal ratios.

This CDR3 comprises 15 residues. With 4 bases removed from V and 5 bases from J, the gap between germline ends came to 14 bases. Germline CDR1 MNHNS, CDR2 SASEGT. A few counts support this clone. The antigen is not known. Profiling relied on immunoSEQ multiplex PCR, and the TCRdb table lists in-frame clones only, not all of them. The repertoire holds just under 65,000 clones, roughly 89% seen once, with about 1.6% in the top ten. Graft material was processed, releasing intraepithelial and lamina propria lymphocytes. Specimen: ileum tissue, collected around 350 days after transplant. This sequence was found in a human patient who received an intestinal transplant, so some T cells may come from the graft donor. V is TRBV6-1 and J is TRBJ1-4; weak D call: TRBD1 (5 bases). The CDR3 spells CASSALGKGNEKLFF. The DNA for the CDR3 is TGTGCCAGCAGTGCCCTGGGCAAGGGGAATGAAAAACTGTTTTTT.